Listed below are T cell receptor beta chains from one sample, sequenced in a study of blood T cell repertoires in COVID-19. This table comes from immunoSEQ multiplex PCR, and its TCRdb copy is limited to in-frame clones, with some not included. The sample consists of 180,000 or so clones, 87% of them appearing once. The sample consisted of peripheral blood. All receptors derive from a middle-aged man with active or convalescent COVID-19. Both conserved end residues are part of each CDR3. Each record gives: V gene, J gene, clone size, D gene, CDR3 DNA, CDR3 protein. D genes are given only for firm matches. Some rows mark clone size as missing; the rest say once, few, many or name a class of expanded clone.

TRBV5-1	TRBJ1-5	-	TRBD1	TGCGCCAGCAGCCTGGGACAGGCCGAGCCCCAGCATTTT	CASSLGQAEPQHF
TRBV28	TRBJ1-3	-	TRBD1	TGTGCCAGCAGTTTGGGGACAGGGGCCCGAAACACCATATATTTT	CASSLGTGARNTIYF
TRBV6-6	TRBJ1-2	-	TRBD1	TGTGCCAGCAGTTACAGCCCGGACAGGGGATCTGGCTACACCTTC	CASSYSPDRGSGYTF
TRBV6-2/TRBV6-3	TRBJ2-6	-	TRBD1	TGTGCCAGCAGTCAGGGGGCTGGGGCCAACGTCCTGACTTTC	CASSQGAGANVLTF
TRBV11-2	TRBJ2-7	-	-	TGTGCCAGCAGCTTTTCCGGGGGGCCCTACGAGCAGTACTTC	CASSFSGGPYEQYF
TRBV7-9	TRBJ2-1	-	-	TGTGCCAGCAGCCAAGGGGTCTTAGGGAAAGGTTACAATGAGCAGTTCTTC	CASSQGVLGKGYNEQFF
TRBV13	TRBJ1-2	-	TRBD1	TGTGCCAGCAGCGGACAGGGGGCAATGGATGGCTACACCTTC	CASSGQGAMDGYTF
TRBV19	TRBJ1-2	few	-	TGTGCCACTACGACTCGCTCTAACTATGGCTACACCTTC	CATTTRSNYGYTF
TRBV7-2	TRBJ2-6	-	TRBD1	TGTGCCAGCAGCTCTCAGATTAGACAGGGTAGCTCTGGGGCCAACGTCCTGACTTTC	CASSSQIRQGSSGANVLTF
TRBV2	TRBJ1-2	-	-	TGTGCCAGCAGTGAACAGGGGCAGGGCTATGGCTACACCTTC	CASSEQGQGYGYTF
TRBV6-6	TRBJ1-4	-	-	TGTGCCAGCAGATGGACACGTAATGAAAAACTGTTTTTT	CASRWTRNEKLFF
TRBV7-2	TRBJ1-5	-	TRBD1	TGTGCCAGCAGCTTAGGGGGACAGGGGGGTCAGCCCCAGCATTTT	CASSLGGQGGQPQHF
TRBV6-5	TRBJ2-1	-	-	TGTGCCACCGCGGGACAGAGCTACAATGAGCAGTTCTTC	CATAGQSYNEQFF
TRBV2	TRBJ1-1	once	TRBD1	TGTGCCAGCAGTGAGAACAGGGGGCTTGTTGAAGCTTTCTTT	CASSENRGLVEAFF
TRBV27	TRBJ1-1	few	-	TGTGCCAGCGGAGGGGGGGCAATGTCTGCTGAAGCTTTCTTT	CASGGGAMSAEAFF
TRBV11-2	TRBJ1-1	-	TRBD1	TGTGCCAGCAGCCCGGGACAGGGTGGCACTGAAGCTTTCTTT	CASSPGQGGTEAFF
TRBV4-1	TRBJ2-2	-	TRBD2	TGCGCCAGCAGCTCTAGCGGGGGGAACACCGGGGAGCTGTTTTTT	CASSSSGGNTGELFF
TRBV5-5	TRBJ2-2	once	TRBD1	TGTGCCAGCAGTGGCCTGACAGGGGCCGGCGGGGAGCTGTTTTTT	CASSGLTGAGGELFF
TRBV11-2	TRBJ1-6	-	TRBD1	TGTGCCAGCAGCCTAACAGGGGGTTGGCCGAGCTCCTATAATTCACCCCTCCACTTT	CASSLTGGWPSSYNSPLHF
TRBV18	TRBJ2-7	-	TRBD1	TGTGCCAGCTCACCCCAGGGACAGTTGCAGTACTTC	CASSPQGQLQYF
TRBV5-3	TRBJ1-2	-	TRBD1	TGTGCCAGAAGCAGGGACAGGAGAAATGGCTATGGCTACACCTTC	CARSRDRRNGYGYTF
TRBV29-1	TRBJ1-2	-	-	TGCAGCGTTGAACTCCCCCCCTATGGCTACACCTTC	CSVELPPYGYTF
TRBV29-1	TRBJ2-7	-	TRBD2	TGCAGCGTCGGGACTAGCGGGGGGCACGAGCAGTACTTC	CSVGTSGGHEQYF
TRBV12-3/TRBV12-4	TRBJ1-3	once	-	TGTGCCAGCAGTTTAGAAGAGATAAACACCATATATTTT	CASSLEEINTIYF
TRBV20-1	TRBJ1-1	-	-	TGCAGTGCTCAAGGGGTTACTGAAGCTTTCTTT	CSAQGVTEAFF
TRBV5-1	TRBJ2-7	-	TRBD1	TGCGCCAGCAGCGTGGACCCAGACAGGGGCTCCTACGAGCAGTACTTC	CASSVDPDRGSYEQYF
TRBV5-8	TRBJ1-2	-	-	TGTGCCAGCAGCAATACAAGGAGTGCTAACTATGGCTACACCTTC	CASSNTRSANYGYTF
TRBV6-5	TRBJ2-5	once	TRBD2	TGTGCCAGCAGGGTAGCGGGGGGGAAAGAGACCCAGTACTTC	CASRVAGGKETQYF
TRBV28	TRBJ1-2	-	TRBD1	TGTGCCAGCAGTTCCCAACAGGGGGGTGGCTACACCTTC	CASSSQQGGGYTF